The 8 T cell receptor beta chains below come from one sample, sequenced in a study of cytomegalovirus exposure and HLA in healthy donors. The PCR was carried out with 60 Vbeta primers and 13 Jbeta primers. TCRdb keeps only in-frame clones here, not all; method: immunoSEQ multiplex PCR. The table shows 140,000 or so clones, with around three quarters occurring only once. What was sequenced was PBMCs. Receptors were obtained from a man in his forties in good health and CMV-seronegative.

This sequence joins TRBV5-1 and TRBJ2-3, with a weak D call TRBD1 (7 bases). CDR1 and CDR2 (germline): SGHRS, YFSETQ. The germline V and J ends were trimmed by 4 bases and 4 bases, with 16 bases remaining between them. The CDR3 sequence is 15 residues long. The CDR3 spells CASSLNRGGADTQYF. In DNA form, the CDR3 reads TGCGCCAGCAGCCTAAACAGGGGAGGCGCAGATACGCAGTATTTT.

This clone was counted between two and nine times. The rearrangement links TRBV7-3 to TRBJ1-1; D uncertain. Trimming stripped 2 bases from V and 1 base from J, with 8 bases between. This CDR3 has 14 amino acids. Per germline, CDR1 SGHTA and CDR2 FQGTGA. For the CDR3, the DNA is TGTGCCAGCAGCTTAGCCCCAGAGAACACTGAAGCTTTCTTT. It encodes CASSLAPENTEAFF.

CDR3 sequence: CASSHWTENTEAFF. The CDR3 region has the DNA TGTGCCAGCAGCCATTGGACTGAGAACACTGAAGCTTTCTTT. The gene calls are TRBV5-8 and TRBJ1-1; unclear D gene. The germline V gene has CDR1 SGHTS and CDR2 YDEGEE. The V end was cut by 4 bases, the J end by 1 base, with 11 bases between. CDR3 size: 14 residues.

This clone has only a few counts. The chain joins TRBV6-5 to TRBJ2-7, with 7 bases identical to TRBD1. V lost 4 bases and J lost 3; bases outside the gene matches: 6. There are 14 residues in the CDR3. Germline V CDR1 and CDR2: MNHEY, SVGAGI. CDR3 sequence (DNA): TGTGCCAGCAGTTTTTCACAGGGGAACTACGAGCAGTACTTC. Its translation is CASSFSQGNYEQYF.

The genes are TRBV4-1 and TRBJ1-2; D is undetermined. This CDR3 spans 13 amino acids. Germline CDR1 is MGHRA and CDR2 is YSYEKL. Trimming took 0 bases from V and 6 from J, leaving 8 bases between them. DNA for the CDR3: TGCGCCAGCAGCCAAGAATCGCGGAATGGCTACACCTTC. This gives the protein CASSQESRNGYTF.

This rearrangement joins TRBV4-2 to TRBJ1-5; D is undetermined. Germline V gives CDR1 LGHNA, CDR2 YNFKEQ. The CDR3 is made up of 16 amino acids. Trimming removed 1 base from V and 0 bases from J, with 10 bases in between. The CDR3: CASSQVSGNSNQPQHF. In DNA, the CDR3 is TGTGCCAGCAGCCAAGTTTCAGGAAATAGCAATCAGCCCCAGCATTTT.

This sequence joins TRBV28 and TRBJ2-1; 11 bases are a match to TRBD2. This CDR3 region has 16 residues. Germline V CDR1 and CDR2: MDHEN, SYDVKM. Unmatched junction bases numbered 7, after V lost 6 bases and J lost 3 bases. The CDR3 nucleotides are TGTGCCAGCAGGCCAATAGCGGGAGGGAGCTACAATGAGCAGTTCTTC. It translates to CASRPIAGGSYNEQFF. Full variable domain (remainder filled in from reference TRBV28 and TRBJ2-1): DVKVTQSSRYLVKRTGEKVFLECVQDMDHENMFWYRQDPGLGLRLIYFSYDVKMKEKGDIPEGYSVSREKKERFSLILESASTNQTSMYLCASRPIAGGSYNEQFFGPGTRLTVL.

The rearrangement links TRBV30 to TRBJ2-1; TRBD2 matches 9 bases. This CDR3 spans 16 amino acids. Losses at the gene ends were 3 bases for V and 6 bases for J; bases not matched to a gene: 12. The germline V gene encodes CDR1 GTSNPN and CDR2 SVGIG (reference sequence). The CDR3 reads CAWSEGLAGTRNEQFF. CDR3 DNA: TGTGCCTGGAGCGAGGGCCTAGCGGGGACACGCAATGAGCAGTTCTTC.